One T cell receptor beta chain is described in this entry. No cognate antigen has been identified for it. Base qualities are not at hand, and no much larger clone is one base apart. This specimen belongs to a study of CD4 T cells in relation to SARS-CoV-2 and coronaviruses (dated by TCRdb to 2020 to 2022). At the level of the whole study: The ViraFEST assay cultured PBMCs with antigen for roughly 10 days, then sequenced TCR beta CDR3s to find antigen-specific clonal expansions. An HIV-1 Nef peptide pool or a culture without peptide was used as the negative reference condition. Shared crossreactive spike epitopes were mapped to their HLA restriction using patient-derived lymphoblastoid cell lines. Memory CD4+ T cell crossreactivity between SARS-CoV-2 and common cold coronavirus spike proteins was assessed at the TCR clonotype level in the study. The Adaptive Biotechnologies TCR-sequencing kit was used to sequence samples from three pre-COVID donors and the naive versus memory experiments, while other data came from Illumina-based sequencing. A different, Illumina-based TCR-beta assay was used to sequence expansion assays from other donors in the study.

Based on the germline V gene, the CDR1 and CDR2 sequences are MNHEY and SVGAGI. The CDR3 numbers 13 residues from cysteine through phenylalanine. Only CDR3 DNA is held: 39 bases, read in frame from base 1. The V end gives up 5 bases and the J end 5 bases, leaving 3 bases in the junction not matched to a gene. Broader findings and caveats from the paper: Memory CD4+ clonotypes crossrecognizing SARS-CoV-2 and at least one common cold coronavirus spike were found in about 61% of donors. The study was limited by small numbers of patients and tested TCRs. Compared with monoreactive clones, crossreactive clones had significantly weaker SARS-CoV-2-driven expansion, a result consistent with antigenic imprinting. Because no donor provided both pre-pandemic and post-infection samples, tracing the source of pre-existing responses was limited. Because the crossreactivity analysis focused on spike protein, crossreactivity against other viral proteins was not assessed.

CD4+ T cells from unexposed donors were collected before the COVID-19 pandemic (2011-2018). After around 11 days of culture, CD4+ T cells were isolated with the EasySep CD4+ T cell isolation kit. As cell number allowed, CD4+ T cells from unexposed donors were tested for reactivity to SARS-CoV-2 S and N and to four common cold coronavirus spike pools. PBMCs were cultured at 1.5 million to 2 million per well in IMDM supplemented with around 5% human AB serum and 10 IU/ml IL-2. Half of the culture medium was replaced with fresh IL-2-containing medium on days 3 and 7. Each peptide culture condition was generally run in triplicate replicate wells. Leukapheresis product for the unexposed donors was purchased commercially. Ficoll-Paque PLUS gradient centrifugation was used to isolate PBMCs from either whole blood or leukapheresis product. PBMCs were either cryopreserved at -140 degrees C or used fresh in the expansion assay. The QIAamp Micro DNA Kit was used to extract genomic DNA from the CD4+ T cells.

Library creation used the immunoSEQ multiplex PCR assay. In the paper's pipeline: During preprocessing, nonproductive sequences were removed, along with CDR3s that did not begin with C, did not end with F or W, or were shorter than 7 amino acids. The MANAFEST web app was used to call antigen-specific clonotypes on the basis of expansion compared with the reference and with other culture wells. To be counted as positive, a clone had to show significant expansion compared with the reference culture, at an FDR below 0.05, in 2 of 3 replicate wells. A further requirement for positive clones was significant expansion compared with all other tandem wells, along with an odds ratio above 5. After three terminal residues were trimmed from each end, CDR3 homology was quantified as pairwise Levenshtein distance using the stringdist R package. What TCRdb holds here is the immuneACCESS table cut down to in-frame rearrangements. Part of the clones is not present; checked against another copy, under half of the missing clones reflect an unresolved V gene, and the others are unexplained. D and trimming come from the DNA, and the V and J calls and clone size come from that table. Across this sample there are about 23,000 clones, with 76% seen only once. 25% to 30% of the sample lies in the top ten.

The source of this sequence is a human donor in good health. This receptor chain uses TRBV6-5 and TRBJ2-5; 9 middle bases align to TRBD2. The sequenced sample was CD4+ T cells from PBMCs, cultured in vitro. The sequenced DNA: TGTGCCAGCAGTCCTAGCGGGACGGAGACCCAGTACTTC. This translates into CASSPSGTETQYF.